These 11 T cell receptor beta chains came from one sample sequenced in a study of spatial heterogeneity in lung cancer. TCRdb passed the 5' RACE reads through MiXCR, listing each CDR3 protein once. Among 20,000 to 25,000 distinct CDR3 sequences listed, about 5% were seen once. Specified time point: sample taken at primary tumor resection. The sample was PBMCs, taken at surgery. These receptors were obtained from a male donor with early-stage non-small cell lung cancer.

This clonotype was counted ten times or more. V gene TRBV7-9 combines with J gene TRBJ1-1, with D hard to call. Trimming removed 5 bases at V and 6 bases at J, with 10 bases between. Per germline, CDR1 SEHNR and CDR2 FQNEAQ (reference sequence). The CDR3 runs to 12 residues. CDR3 sequence reads: CASSLGNSEAFF. CDR3 nucleotides: TGTGCCAGCAGCCTAGGAAATTCTGAAGCTTTCTTT.

This clonotype was picked up many times. J is TRBJ2-7 and V is TRBV30; 10 bases are a match to TRBD1. This CDR3 comprises 12 residues. CDR1 is GTSNPN, CDR2 SVGIG, per germline (reference sequence). V dropped 7 bases and J dropped 5; count of bases not matched to a gene: 5. The CDR3 reads CALGQGSHEQYF. The CDR3 nucleotides are TGTGCCTTGGGACAGGGGAGCCACGAGCAGTACTTC.

In this sample, this clonotype turned up many times. The chain employs TRBV28 and TRBJ1-2; 7 bases are a match to TRBD1. The CDR3 is made up of 14 amino acids. The germline V gene encodes CDR1 MDHEN and CDR2 SYDVKM. V was clipped by 1 base and J by 4 bases; unmatched bases: 3. CDR3 region: CASSLSRTGYGYTF. CDR3 nucleotides: TGTGCCAGCAGTTTATCTAGGACAGGCTATGGCTACACCTTC.

This clonotype has a count of ten or more. This chain connects TRBV6-5 to TRBJ2-1; perhaps TRBD2 as D (6 bases). This CDR3 comprises 14 residues. Per germline, CDR1 MNHEY and CDR2 SVGAGI. V was trimmed by 2 bases and J by 5 bases, leaving 10 bases between them. CDR3 protein: CASSYQKRDNEQFF. In DNA, the CDR3 is TGTGCCAGCAGTTACCAAAAGCGGGACAATGAGCAGTTCTTC.

This clonotype came up many times. The chain employs TRBV10-3 and TRBJ2-5; D is undetermined. The length of the CDR3 is 14 residues. Deletions cut 5 bases from V and 1 base from J, with 11 bases between. CDR1 is ENHRY, CDR2 SYGVKD, per germline. CDR3 sequence (DNA): TGTGCCATCAGTCCCTTAGGAGTCCAAGAGACCCAGTACTTC. Translating gives CAISPLGVQETQYF.

This clonotype was picked up a small number of times. A read error may explain this, as a much larger clone is one base away. The chain uses TRBV18 and TRBJ2-1; D gene ambiguous. The germline CDR1 and CDR2 sequences are KGHSH and LQKENI. There are 11 residues in the CDR3. In DNA form, the CDR3 reads TGTGTCAGCTCAGTATTCAATGAGCAGTTCTTC. Translating it yields CVSSVFNEQFF.

V is TRBV2 and J is TRBJ2-5; D may be TRBD1 (5 bases). The CDR3 length is 13 residues. V gave up 6 bases and J gave up 2 bases, with 10 bases separating them. Germline values: CDR1 SNHLY, CDR2 FYNNEI. This CDR3 reads CASRLDRQETQYF. Here the CDR3 DNA reads TGTGCCAGCAGGTTAGACAGACAAGAGACCCAGTACTTC.

This clonotype was counted at least ten times. This chain links TRBV20-1 with TRBJ2-3; D might be TRBD2 (5 bases). Trimming pared 8 bases from V and 1 base from J, leaving 16 bases between. This CDR3 is 14 amino acids long. Germline CDR1 and CDR2: DFQATT and SNEGSKA (reference sequence). The DNA for the CDR3 is TGCAGTACTCCCGGGGTAATGGGCACAGATACGCAGTATTTT. Its translation is CSTPGVMGTDTQYF.

The chain combines TRBV5-1 with TRBJ2-1; D unclear. The CDR3 sequence is 13 residues long. V was trimmed by 0 bases and J by 5 bases, leaving 6 bases between them. CDR1 is SGHRS, CDR2 YFSETQ, per germline. The chain's CDR3 is CASSLGGDNEQFF. Here the CDR3 DNA reads TGCGCCAGCAGCTTGGGAGGCGACAATGAGCAGTTCTTC. Supplemented by reference TRBV5-1 and TRBJ2-1, the full variable domain reads KAGVTQTPRYLIKTRGQQVTLSCSPISGHRSVSWYQQTPGQGLQFLFEYFSETQRNKGNFPGRFSGRQFSNSRSEMNVSTLELGDSALYLCASSLGGDNEQFFGPGTRLTVL.

This clonotype has at least ten counts. The CDR3, as DNA: TGCAGTGTTCCCCCCACAGGGGAGTCCGGCTACACCTTC. Translation gives CSVPPTGESGYTF. The chain has TRBV20-1 and TRBJ1-2, with 7 bases lining up with TRBD1. Germline V CDR1 and CDR2: DFQATT, SNEGSKA (reference sequence). V lost 7 bases and J lost 8; bases outside the gene matches: 13. The CDR3 consists of 13 residues.

CDR3 sequence: CASSPRRASTDTQYF. For the CDR3, the DNA is TGTGCCAGCTCACCACGGCGGGCGTCCACAGATACGCAGTATTTT. This chain links TRBV18 with TRBJ2-3; weak D call: TRBD2 (5 bases). V was trimmed by 1 base and J by 2 bases, leaving 10 bases between them. CDR3 size: 15 residues. Germline-derived CDR1 and CDR2 are KGHSH and LQKENI.